Given below is one T cell receptor beta chain in context. The target of this receptor is not known. No qualities accompany the bases; no much larger clone lies one base away. The sample comes from a study of cytomegalovirus exposure and HLA in healthy donors listed by TCRdb under 2017. Describing the broader study: An earlier analysis of more than 550 of the donors reported 276 Gb of sequence data and some 110 million unique TCR beta sequences obtained from around 190 million T cells. The number of typed donors differed by locus: roughly 629-640 for A, B, C, DRB1 and DQB1; about 520 for DQA1; approximately 600 for DPA1; and some 430 for DPB1. In a later analysis, previously published TCR beta repertoires from about 670 donors were re-analyzed and high-resolution HLA genotyping was added so that TCR occurrence patterns could be studied. The T cell repertoires of around 730 subjects were profiled by immunosequencing and related to cytomegalovirus serostatus. The study aimed to test whether cataloging public T cell receptors could reveal signatures of past pathogen exposure. The study combined high-throughput TCR immunosequencing, statistical association of individual TCRs with disease status, and machine learning to predict cytomegalovirus infection status. Genome-wide SNP genotypes for about 55% of the 666 donors were used in a later genetic analysis, which treated that subset as a discovery cohort. Across 398 genotyped donors of the cohort, an average of roughly 250,000 unique TCR beta nucleotide sequences per donor were sequenced, and approximately 19% of those sequences were non-productive. HLA typing included class I and class II loci at four-digit resolution. Rather than drawing on any new phenotypic data, the later analysis identified candidate immune exposures from TCR beta sequences and the way those sequences occurred across donors. An early release covering roughly 600 HLA-typed donors comprised about 320 gigabases of sequencing data and about 90 million unique TCR sequences. All discovery cohort repertoires had been generated on a single sequencing platform. Donor age, sex, ethnicity and CMV serostatus were collected together with the repertoire data. Four to six DR-DQ haplotypes were handled as single units for association and clustering, since linkage in the cohort was strong. An earlier analysis of around 580 of the donors used high-throughput TCR beta sequencing to judge whether each TCR beta V gene segment behaved as functional or pseudogenic. Besides the first cohort of roughly 700 subjects, a separate validation cohort made up of 120 different subjects was used. Among the roughly 400 genotyped donors, roughly 80% belonged to the genetic ancestry cluster associated with self-reported Caucasian donors. Overall results and qualifications from the work: A later analysis found that TCR association rates varied across HLA loci, with DRB1 alleles showing the most associated TCRs and HLA-C alleles the fewest. An association between a missense DCLRE1C variant and V-gene and J-gene trimming of TCR beta chains was found in a later genetic analysis and replicated in an independent cohort. A later analysis found that HLA-associated TCR beta chains were more clonally expanded and had lower generation probabilities than equally common non-associated chains. Cytomegalovirus status was reported to be diagnosed by the classifier with high specificity and sensitivity in both the original and validation cohorts. The sequencing pipeline was judged likely to have produced a cluster of highly shared sequence variants as a technical artifact. A later genetic analysis reported fewer N-insertions in productive TCRs among donors in an Asian-associated ancestry cluster than the roughly 620-donor mean. Sequencing depth was assumed to be roughly uniform across donors in the presence/absence analyses, though that assumption may not hold. Because some donors lacked HLA typing at each locus, the association tests relied only on the typed subset. Strong co-occurrence of HLA alleles, especially DR and DQ, made assigning TCR associations to individual alleles difficult. In vitro tests confirmed that a few of the cytomegalovirus-associated TCR beta chains recognize cytomegalovirus antigens. A further reported finding was that TCR beta sequences accurately predicted the HLA-A and HLA-B alleles for most subjects in the first cohort. Only TCR beta chains were sequenced in this cohort, and the absence of alpha or paired-chain data limited detectable features. Most TCR sequences were seen in very few donors, while some public TCRs were found in many individuals. Because counts were too low, more than 15 rarely observed V segments, including chromosome 9 orphons, were excluded from the earlier analysis of several hundred of the donors. Specific HLA alleles were associated with more than 15,000 TCR beta sequences at a false discovery rate of 0.05 in a later analysis. In the study, 150 to 200 TCR beta chains were listed as associated with cytomegalovirus. According to a later analysis, most CMV-associated TCR beta chains appeared to be HLA-restricted, and the HLA associations seemed to be driven largely by CMV exposure. According to a later analysis, parvovirus B19, influenza, CMV and Epstein-Barr virus appeared linked to several top co-occurrence clusters. The only immune exposure information available for the cohort was CMV serostatus. An earlier analysis of approximately 590 of the donors showed that most TCR beta V segments appeared in productive rearrangements either about 87% or about 30% of the time, which broadly matched IMGT annotations. Because the 87-base-pair reads could not distinguish some IMGT-functional V segments, including TRBV6-2 and TRBV6-3, those segments were excluded. Correlated functional status among segregating V segments might be attributable to linkage disequilibrium, but an unknown experimental factor could not be ruled out. It was suggested by the authors that the approach could potentially be generalized to other disease states and immunological phenotypes.

Library preparation was by the immunoSEQ multiplex PCR assay. The multiplex PCR relied on a mix of 60 forward primers for TCR Vbeta segments and 13 reverse primers for TCR Jbeta segments. Amplification of the CDR3 region of rearranged TCR beta genes was performed with a multiplex PCR assay on genomic DNA. On the Illumina HiSeq System, the amplified TCR beta libraries were sequenced as 87-base-pair reads. On the study's bioinformatics: A later analysis counted approximately 76 million unique TCR beta chains across the 700 or so repertoires, and 10 million to 11 million of these chains were shared by at least two donors. To remove PCR and sequencing errors, raw reads were error-corrected and collapsed into unique sequences using a nearest-neighbor algorithm that merged closely related sequences. CDR3 sequences were aligned to IMGT reference sequences to assign V, D and J gene segments. For a sequence to be retained, a match of at least six nucleotides to both a V gene segment and a J gene segment was required. A rearrangement was called productive if the CDR3 had no stop codons and remained in frame with V and J, and every other rearrangement was called non-productive. CDR3 was defined by IMGT convention, running from the second conserved V-encoded cysteine to the conserved J-encoded phenylalanine. Sequences without an unambiguous match to a single V gene segment were excluded from the earlier analysis of several hundred of the donors. In an earlier analysis of approximately 610 of the donors, V segments were called functional above 56.7% productive rearrangements and were called segregating when the between-donor standard deviation exceeded 5%. A statistical classification framework was built for diagnosing cytomegalovirus status from the catalog of TCR beta chain sequences. In a later analysis, TCR nucleotide sequences were compared against IMGT/GENE-DB human TR gene sequences so that V and J genes could be assigned. Using the TCRdist pipeline, a later analysis assigned CDR3 sequences along with most-parsimonious VDJ recombination scenarios. In a later analysis, each TCR beta chain was defined by its CDR3 amino acid sequence together with its V-gene family, and reads without a unique V-gene family were excluded. In a later analysis, a few hundred highly shared, low-generation-probability nucleotide sequences were removed to address suspected cross-contamination and a sequencing artifact. A later analysis calculated a clonal expansion index for each public chain from normalized within-repertoire ranks of inferred template counts. In a later analysis, generation probabilities were computed using a VDJ recombination model fitted to out-of-frame rearrangements, and the results were checked against IGoR. A later analysis scored TCR-TCR, TCR-HLA and TCR-CMV co-occurrence with hypergeometric tests, applying a repertoire-size bias correction to TCR pairs. False discovery rates were estimated in a later analysis by permuting HLA or CMV assignments 20 times. In a later analysis, co-occurring TCRs were grouped with DBSCAN, and TCRdist sequence similarity was added when clustering was performed within HLA-allele-positive subsets. Co-occurrence clustering excluded repertoires with fewer than 30,000 or more than 120,000 public chains, plus five with anomalous nucleotide sharing. What TCRdb holds here is the immuneACCESS table cut down to in-frame rearrangements. Part of the clones is not present; checked against another copy, under half of the missing clones reflect an unresolved V gene, and the others are unexplained. The V and J calls and the clone size are those of that table, but D and trimming were determined from the DNA. In this sample the table shows about 180,000 clones, 65% to 80% of which occur a single time. More than 0.55% of the sample goes to the ten largest clones.

The cohort was made up of 666 healthy bone marrow donors. At the time of sampling, all cohort members were nominally healthy, though unrecorded immune exposures were likely present. The donor tested CMV seronegative and was one of the 352 seronegative cohort members. A peripheral blood sample was provided by each donor, and peripheral blood mononuclear cells were used for TCR beta sequencing. Genomic DNA extraction from the blood cell samples was performed with the Qiagen DNeasy Blood Extraction Kit. V is clipped by 4 bases and J by 2 bases, and the sequence between their germline boundaries is 15 bases long. From the cysteine through the phenylalanine, the CDR3 covers 15 amino acids. CDR3 DNA only is kept here, 45 bases in frame from base 1. Via the germline V gene (reference sequence), CDR1 is GTSNPN and CDR2 SVGIG.

The sample consisted of PBMCs. The TCR sequence derives from a woman between 40 and 50 years old in good health and CMV-seronegative. The receptor chain draws on TRBV30 and TRBJ2-1; the D gene assignment is ambiguous. At the DNA level, the sequence is TGTGCCTGGACGCCTGGGCCACAAACCTACAATGAGCAGTTCTTC. Its translation reads: CAWTPGPQTYNEQFF.